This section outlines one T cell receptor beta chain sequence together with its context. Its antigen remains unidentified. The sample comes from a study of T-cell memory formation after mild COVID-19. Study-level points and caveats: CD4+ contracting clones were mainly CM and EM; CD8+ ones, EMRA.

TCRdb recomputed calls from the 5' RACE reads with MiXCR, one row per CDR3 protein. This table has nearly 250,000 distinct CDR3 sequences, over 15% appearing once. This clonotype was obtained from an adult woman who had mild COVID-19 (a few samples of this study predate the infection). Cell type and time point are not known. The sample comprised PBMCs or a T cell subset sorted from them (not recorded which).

Here the CDR3 DNA reads TGTGCCAGCAGTCCTTTAAGTATGGCGATACCCTACAATGAGCAGTTCTTC. As protein: CASSPLSMAIPYNEQFF. The chain recombines TRBV27 with TRBJ2-1; no clear D gene. Per the germline V gene, CDR1 is MNHEY and CDR2 is SMNVEV (reference sequence). Trimming took 5 bases from V and 2 from J, leaving 19 bases between them. This CDR3 has 17 residues.